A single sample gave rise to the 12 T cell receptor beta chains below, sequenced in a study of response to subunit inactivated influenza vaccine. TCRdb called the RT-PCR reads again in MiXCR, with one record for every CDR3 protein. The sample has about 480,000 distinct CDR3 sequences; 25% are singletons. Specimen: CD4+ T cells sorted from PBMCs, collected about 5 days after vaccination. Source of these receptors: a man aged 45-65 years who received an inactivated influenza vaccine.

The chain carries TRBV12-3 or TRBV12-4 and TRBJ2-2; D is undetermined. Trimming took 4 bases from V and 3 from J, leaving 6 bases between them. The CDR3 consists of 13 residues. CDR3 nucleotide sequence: TGTGCCAGCAGTTCCCGGTACACCGGGGAGCTGTTTTTT. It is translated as CASSSRYTGELFF.

CDR3 region: CATGHRREGLNTQYF. The CDR3 nucleotides are TGTGCCACCGGACACCGGCGGGAGGGCCTCAATACGCAGTATTTT. The chain employs TRBV24-1 and TRBJ2-3; the match to TRBD2 covers 9 bases. Germline V gene data show CDR1 as KGHDR and CDR2 as SFDVKD. The CDR3 covers 15 residues. Losses at the gene ends were 9 bases for V and 7 bases for J; bases not matched to a gene: 13.

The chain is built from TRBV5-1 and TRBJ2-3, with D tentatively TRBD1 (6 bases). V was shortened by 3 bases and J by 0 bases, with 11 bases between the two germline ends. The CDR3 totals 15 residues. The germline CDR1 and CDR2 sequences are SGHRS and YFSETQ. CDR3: CASSSGQFSTDTQYF. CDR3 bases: TGCGCCAGCAGCTCCGGACAGTTTAGCACAGATACGCAGTATTTT.

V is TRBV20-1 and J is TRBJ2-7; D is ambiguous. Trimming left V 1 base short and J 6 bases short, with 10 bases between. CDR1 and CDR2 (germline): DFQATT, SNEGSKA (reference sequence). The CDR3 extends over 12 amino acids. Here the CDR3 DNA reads TGCAGTGCTAGAGCCTCAGCGCCCGAGCAGTACTTC. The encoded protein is CSARASAPEQYF.

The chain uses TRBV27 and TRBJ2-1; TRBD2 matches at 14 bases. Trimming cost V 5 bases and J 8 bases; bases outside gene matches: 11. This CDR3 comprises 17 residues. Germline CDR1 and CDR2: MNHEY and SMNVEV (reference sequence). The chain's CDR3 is CASSSSRRTSGRYEQFF. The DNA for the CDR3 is TGTGCCAGCAGTAGTTCTCGCCGGACTAGCGGGAGGTATGAGCAGTTCTTC.

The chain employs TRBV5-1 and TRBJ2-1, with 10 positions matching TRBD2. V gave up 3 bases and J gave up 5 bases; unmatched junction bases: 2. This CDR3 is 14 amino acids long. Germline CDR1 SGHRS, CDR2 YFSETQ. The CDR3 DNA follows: TGCGCCAGCAGCTACACTAGCGGGAACAATGAGCAGTTCTTC. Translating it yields CASSYTSGNNEQFF. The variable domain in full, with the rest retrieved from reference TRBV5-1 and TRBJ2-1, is KAGVTQTPRYLIKTRGQQVTLSCSPISGHRSVSWYQQTPGQGLQFLFEYFSETQRNKGNFPGRFSGRQFSNSRSEMNVSTLELGDSALYLCASSYTSGNNEQFFGPGTRLTVL.

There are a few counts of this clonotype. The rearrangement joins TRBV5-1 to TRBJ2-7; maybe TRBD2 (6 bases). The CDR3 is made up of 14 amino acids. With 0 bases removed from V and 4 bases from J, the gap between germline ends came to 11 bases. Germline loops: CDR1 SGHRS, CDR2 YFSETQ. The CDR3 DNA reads TGCGCCAGCAGCTTGGCCGCGGGGAAGTACGAGCAGTACTTC. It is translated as CASSLAAGKYEQYF.

The CDR3 loop reads CATSRDRDNTEAFF. The CDR3 coding sequence is TGTGCCACCAGCAGAGATAGGGATAACACTGAAGCTTTCTTT. This chain joins TRBV15 and TRBJ1-1, with unresolved D. Between the trimmed V and J ends, which lost 0 bases and 2 bases, there was a span of 7 bases. The CDR3 runs 14 residues. The germline gives CDR1 LNHNV, CDR2 YYDKDF (reference sequence).

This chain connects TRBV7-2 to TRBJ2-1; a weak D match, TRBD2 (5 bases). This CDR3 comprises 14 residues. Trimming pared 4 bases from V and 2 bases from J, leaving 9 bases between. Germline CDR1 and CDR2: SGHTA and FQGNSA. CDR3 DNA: TGTGCCAGCAGCTCAGCGGCAACCTACAATGAGCAGTTCTTC. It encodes CASSSAATYNEQFF.

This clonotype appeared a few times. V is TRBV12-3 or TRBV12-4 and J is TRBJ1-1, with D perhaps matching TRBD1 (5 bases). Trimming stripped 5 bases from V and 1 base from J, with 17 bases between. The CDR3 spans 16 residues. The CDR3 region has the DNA TGTGCCAGCAGTGGGAGCGGGATGGGACGGAACACTGAAGCTTTCTTT. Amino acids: CASSGSGMGRNTEAFF.

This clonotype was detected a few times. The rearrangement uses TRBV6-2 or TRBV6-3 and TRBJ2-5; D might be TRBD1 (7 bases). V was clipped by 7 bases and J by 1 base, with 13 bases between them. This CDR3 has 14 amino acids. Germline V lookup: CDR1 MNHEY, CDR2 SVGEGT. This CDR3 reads CASTPRGAQETQYF. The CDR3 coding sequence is TGTGCCAGCACCCCCAGGGGGGCCCAAGAGACCCAGTACTTC.

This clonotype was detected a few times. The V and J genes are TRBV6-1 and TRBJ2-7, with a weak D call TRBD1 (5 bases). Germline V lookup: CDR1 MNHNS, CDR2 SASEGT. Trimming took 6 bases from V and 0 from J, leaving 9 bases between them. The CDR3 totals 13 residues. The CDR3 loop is CASRAGPSYEQYF. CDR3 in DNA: TGTGCCAGCAGGGCAGGGCCCTCCTACGAGCAGTACTTC.